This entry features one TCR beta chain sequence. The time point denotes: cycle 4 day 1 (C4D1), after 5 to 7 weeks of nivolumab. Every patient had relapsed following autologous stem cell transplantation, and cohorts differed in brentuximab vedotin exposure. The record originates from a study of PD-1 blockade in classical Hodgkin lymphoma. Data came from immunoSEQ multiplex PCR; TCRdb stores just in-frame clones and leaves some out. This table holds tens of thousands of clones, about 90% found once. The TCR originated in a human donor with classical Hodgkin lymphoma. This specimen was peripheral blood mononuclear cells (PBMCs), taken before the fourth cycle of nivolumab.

The CDR3 sequence: CSVEGGNEQFF. As DNA, the CDR3 is TGCAGTGTCGAGGGCGGAAATGAGCAGTTCTTC. This sequence joins TRBV20-1 and TRBJ2-1; D possibly corresponds to TRBD2 (5 bases). Trimming removed 7 bases from V and 7 bases from J, with 11 bases in between. The CDR3 loop spans 11 amino acids. Per germline, CDR1 DFQATT and CDR2 SNEGSKA (reference sequence).